This T cell receptor beta chain came from a study of CD8 T cells in ankylosing spondylitis. Overall study findings and caveats: In ankylosing spondylitis blood, a motif of roughly eight highly homologous TCR beta variants appeared characteristic.

As for this clonotype: What it recognizes is unknown.

CDR1 is MGHRA, CDR2 YSYEKL, per germline. The CDR3 contains 14 residues. Trimming pared 1 base from V and 5 bases from J, leaving 9 bases between. One entry per CDR3 protein results from TCRdb running MiXCR on the 5' RACE reads. The sample contains 700,000 or so distinct CDR3 sequences, 15% to 20% of which appear only once. V and J are TRBV4-1 and TRBJ2-1; D unclear. The clonotype was recovered from a male donor with ankylosing spondylitis. The sequenced sample consisted of blood, either unsorted or a sorted T cell fraction (not recorded which). The CDR3 reads CASSQGGYNNEQFF. CDR3 DNA sequence: TGCGCCAGCAGCCAAGGAGGCTATAACAATGAGCAGTTCTTC.